Detailed here is one T cell receptor beta chain. This sample stems from a study of blood T cell repertoires in COVID-19. Study background: Collection of acute and convalescent COVID-19 samples took place in the United States, Italy and Spain. PBMCs, B-cell-depleted T cells, or T cells were the source of the cDNA or gDNA that made up the material.

Per the study methods: Estimation of nucleated cell counts was performed using reference gene primer amplification. Produced via immunoSEQ multiplex PCR; TCRdb's table is partial and in-frame only. The V and J calls and clone size come from that table; D and trimming were worked out from the DNA. The table shows hundreds of thousands of clones, with approximately 90% occurring only once. The receptor was isolated from a woman aged 30 to 39 with active or convalescent COVID-19. Sequencing was carried out using peripheral blood.

The CDR3 coding sequence is TGCGCCAGCAGCTTGGCTGTGGGGGGGGACGGGACTGAGCAGTTCTTC. This gives the protein CASSLAVGGDGTEQFF. The chain recombines TRBV5-1 with TRBJ2-1; TRBD2 agrees at 7 bases. J gave up 9 bases and V 0 bases, and 12 bases lay outside the gene matches. Germline lookup yields CDR1 SGHRS and CDR2 YFSETQ. This CDR3 contains 16 residues.